The rows below give T cell receptor beta chains drawn from one sample of a study of shared clonotypes between healthy human individuals. Clones were read by immunoSEQ multiplex PCR, and TCRdb kept only the in-frame ones, dropping some. Of millions of clones listed, 80% to 95% are singletons. Material: naive CD4+ T cells from PBMCs. The receptors originated from a man younger than 35 in good health. Some clones in this sample may be carry-over from other donors' samples. CDR3s include the opening cysteine and the closing phenylalanine or tryptophan. A D gene is named only where the DNA matches it firmly.

d_gene: TRBD2; v_gene: TRBV29-1; j_gene: TRBJ2-1; CDR3aa: CSVVSLREDNEQFF; CDR3nt: TGCAGCGTTGTCTCTCTGCGGGAGGATAATGAGCAGTTCTTC
d_gene: .; v_gene: TRBV5-5; j_gene: TRBJ1-5; CDR3aa: CASSLAQLNQPQHF; CDR3nt: TGTGCCAGCAGCTTGGCACAGTTGAATCAGCCCCAGCATTTT
d_gene: .; v_gene: TRBV18; j_gene: TRBJ1-5; CDR3aa: CASSPGPPSNQPQHF; CDR3nt: TGTGCCAGCTCACCAGGACCACCTAGCAATCAGCCCCAGCATTTT
d_gene: TRBD1; v_gene: TRBV5-4; j_gene: TRBJ1-1; CDR3aa: CASSLDRGYTEAFF; CDR3nt: TGTGCCAGCAGCTTGGACAGGGGATACACTGAAGCTTTCTTT
d_gene: TRBD1; v_gene: TRBV9; j_gene: TRBJ2-7; CDR3aa: CASSLGQGAYEQYF; CDR3nt: TGTGCCAGCAGCTTGGGTCAGGGGGCCTACGAGCAGTACTTC
d_gene: .; v_gene: TRBV6-4; j_gene: TRBJ2-2; CDR3aa: CASRTGSGAGTGELFF; CDR3nt: TGTGCCAGCAGGACGGGGTCTGGGGCGGGAACCGGGGAGCTGTTTTTT
d_gene: .; v_gene: TRBV28; j_gene: TRBJ1-2; CDR3aa: CASITTTAGYGYTF; CDR3nt: TGTGCCAGCATAACAACGACGGCTGGCTATGGCTACACCTTC
d_gene: .; v_gene: TRBV11-2; j_gene: TRBJ2-2; CDR3aa: CASSLQRLAGELFF; CDR3nt: TGTGCCAGCAGCTTACAGCGACTCGCCGGGGAGCTGTTTTTT
d_gene: .; v_gene: TRBV18; j_gene: TRBJ2-2; CDR3aa: CASSPPTGRDTGELFF; CDR3nt: TGTGCCAGCTCACCACCAACGGGGCGAGACACCGGGGAGCTGTTTTTT
d_gene: .; v_gene: TRBV19; j_gene: TRBJ2-3; CDR3aa: CATKVGSTDTQYF; CDR3nt: TGTGCCACCAAAGTGGGGAGCACAGATACGCAGTATTTT